A single sample gave rise to the 5 T cell receptor beta chains below, sequenced in a study of breast tumors, draining lymph nodes, adjacent tissues (dated by TCRdb to the mid-2010s). Libraries were made using multiplex PCR. Sequenced using an Illumina HiSeq 2000. TCRdb trimmed public reads at Q25 via fastp, called clones via MiXCR and kept in-frame beta chains. When rows share a CDR3 protein, they turn into one entry using the most common DNA and genes. Recorded for this sample are some 110,000 distinct CDR3 sequences; under 40% of them occurred a single time. Approximately 5% of the sample belongs to the ten largest clones. The axillary draining lymph nodes of breast cancer patients were the source of the lymph node samples. The sequenced sample consisted of axillary lymph node tissue. These receptor sequences come from a female donor with breast cancer. Some clones in this sample may be carry-over from other donors' samples.

The J gene is TRBJ1-5, the V gene TRBV7-9, with D possibly being TRBD1 (5 bases). The CDR3 runs 14 residues. In germline, CDR1 is SEHNR, CDR2 FQNEAQ (reference sequence). Trimming removed 3 bases at V and 2 bases at J, with 8 bases between. CDR3 nucleotides: TGTGCCAGCAGCTTTATGGGGGGCAATCAGCCCCAGCATTTT. Encoded protein: CASSFMGGNQPQHF.

This clonotype was observed many times. The gene calls are TRBV27 and TRBJ2-3, with D possibly TRBD1 on 7 matching bases. The CDR3 consists of 17 residues. Germline CDR1 and CDR2: MNHEY and SMNVEV (reference sequence). Trimming took off 5 bases at V and 4 bases at J, with 22 bases between the two ends. CDR3 bases: TGTGCCAGCAGTCAGACAGGGAGGTACTCGGGCCCAGATACGCAGTATTTT. Residues: CASSQTGRYSGPDTQYF.

This clonotype has ten or more counts. This chain links TRBV15 with TRBJ1-1; D possibly corresponds to TRBD1 (5 bases). Germline V lookup: CDR1 LNHNV, CDR2 YYDKDF (reference sequence). With 7 bases removed from V and 0 bases from J, the gap between germline ends came to 9 bases. This CDR3 is 13 amino acids long. CDR3 sequence: CATTGHLNTEAFF. CDR3 sequence (DNA): TGTGCCACCACCGGACACTTGAACACTGAAGCTTTCTTT.

This chain joins TRBV11-2 and TRBJ2-5; TRBD1 matches at 7 bases. Per germline, CDR1 SGHAT and CDR2 FQNNGV. V was pared by 7 bases and J by 4 bases, with 6 bases of the junction left unmatched. CDR3 length: 13 residues. CDR3 DNA: TGTGCCAGCATCGGACAGGTGCGAGAGACCCAGTACTTC. Translated, it gives CASIGQVRETQYF.

V is TRBV7-9 and J is TRBJ1-1; perhaps TRBD1 as D (6 bases). Trimming left V 5 bases short and J 1 base short, with 14 bases between. The CDR3 has 15 residues. From germline, CDR1 is SEHNR and CDR2 FQNEAQ (reference sequence). DNA of the CDR3: TGTGCCAGCAGCCCCAGGGAACAGGGGAACACTGAAGCTTTCTTT. Amino acids: CASSPREQGNTEAFF.